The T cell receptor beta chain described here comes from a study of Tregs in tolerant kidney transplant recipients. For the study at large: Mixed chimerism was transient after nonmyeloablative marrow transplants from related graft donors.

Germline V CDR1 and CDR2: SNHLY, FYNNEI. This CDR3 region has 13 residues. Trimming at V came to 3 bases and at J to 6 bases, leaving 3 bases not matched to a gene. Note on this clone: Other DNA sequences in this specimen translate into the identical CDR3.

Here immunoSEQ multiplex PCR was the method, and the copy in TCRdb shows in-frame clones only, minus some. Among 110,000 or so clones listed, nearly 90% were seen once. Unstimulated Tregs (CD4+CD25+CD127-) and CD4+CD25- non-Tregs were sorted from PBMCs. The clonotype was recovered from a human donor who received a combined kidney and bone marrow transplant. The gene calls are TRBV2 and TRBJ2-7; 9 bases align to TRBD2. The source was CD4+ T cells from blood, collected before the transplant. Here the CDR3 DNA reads TGTGCCAGCAGTGAGCAACTAGCGGGCGAGCAGTACTTC. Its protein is CASSEQLAGEQYF.